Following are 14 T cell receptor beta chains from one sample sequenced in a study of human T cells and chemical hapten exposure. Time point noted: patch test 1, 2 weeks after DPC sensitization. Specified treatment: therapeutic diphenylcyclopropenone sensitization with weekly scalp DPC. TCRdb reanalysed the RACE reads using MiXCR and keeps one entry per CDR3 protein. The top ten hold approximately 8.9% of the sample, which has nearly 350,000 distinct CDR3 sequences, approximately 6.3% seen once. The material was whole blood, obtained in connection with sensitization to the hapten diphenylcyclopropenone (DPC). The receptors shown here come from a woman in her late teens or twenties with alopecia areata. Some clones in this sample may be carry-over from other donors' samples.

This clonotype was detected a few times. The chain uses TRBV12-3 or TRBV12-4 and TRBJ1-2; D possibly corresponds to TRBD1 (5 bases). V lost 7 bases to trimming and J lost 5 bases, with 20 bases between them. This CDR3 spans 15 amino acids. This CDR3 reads CASTPSGARVYGYTF. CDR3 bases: TGTGCCAGCACCCCCAGCGGTGCCAGGGTATATGGCTACACCTTC.

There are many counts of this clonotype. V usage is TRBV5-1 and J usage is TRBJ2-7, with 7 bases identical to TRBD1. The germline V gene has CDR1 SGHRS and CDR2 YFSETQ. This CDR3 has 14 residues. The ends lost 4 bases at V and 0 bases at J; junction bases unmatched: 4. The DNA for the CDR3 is TGCGCCAGCAGCAGAGGGACAGTCTCCTACGAGCAGTACTTC. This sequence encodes CASSRGTVSYEQYF.

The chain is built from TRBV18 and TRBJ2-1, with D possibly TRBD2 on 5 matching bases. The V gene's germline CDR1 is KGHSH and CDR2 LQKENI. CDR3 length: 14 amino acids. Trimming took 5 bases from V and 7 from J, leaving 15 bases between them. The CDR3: CASSSRGMMNEQFF. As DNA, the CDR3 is TGTGCCAGCTCATCGCGAGGGATGATGAATGAGCAGTTCTTC. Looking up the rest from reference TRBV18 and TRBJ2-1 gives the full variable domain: NAGVMQNPRHLVRRRGQEARLRCSPMKGHSHVYWYRQLPEEGLKFMVYLQKENIIDESGMPKERFSAEFPKEGPSILRIQQVVRGDSAAYFCASSSRGMMNEQFFGPGTRLTVL.

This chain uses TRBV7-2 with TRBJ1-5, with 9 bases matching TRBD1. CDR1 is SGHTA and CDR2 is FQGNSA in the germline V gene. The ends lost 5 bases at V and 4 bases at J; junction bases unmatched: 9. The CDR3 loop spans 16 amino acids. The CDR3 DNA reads TGTGCCAGCAGCCAGGGACAGGGAGTAGGTAATCAGCCCCAGCATTTT. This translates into CASSQGQGVGNQPQHF. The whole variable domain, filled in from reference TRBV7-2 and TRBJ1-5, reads GAGVSQSPSNKVTEKGKDVELRCDPISGHTALYWYRQSLGQGLEFLIYFQGNSAPDKSGLPSDRFSAERTGGSVSTLTIQRTQQEDSAVYLCASSQGQGVGNQPQHFGDGTRLSIL.

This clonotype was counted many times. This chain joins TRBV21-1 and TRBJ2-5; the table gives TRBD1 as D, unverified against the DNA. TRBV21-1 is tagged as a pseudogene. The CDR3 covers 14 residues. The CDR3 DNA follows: TGTGCCAGCAGCTTAGCGGACAGGGAAAAGACCCAGTACTTC. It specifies CASSLADREKTQYF.

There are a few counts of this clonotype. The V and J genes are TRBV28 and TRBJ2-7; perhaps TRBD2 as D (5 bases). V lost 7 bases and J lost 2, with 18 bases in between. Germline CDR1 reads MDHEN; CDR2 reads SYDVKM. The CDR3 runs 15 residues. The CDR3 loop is CASISPGLTPYEQYF. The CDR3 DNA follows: TGTGCCAGCATCTCCCCCGGACTGACCCCCTACGAGCAGTACTTC.

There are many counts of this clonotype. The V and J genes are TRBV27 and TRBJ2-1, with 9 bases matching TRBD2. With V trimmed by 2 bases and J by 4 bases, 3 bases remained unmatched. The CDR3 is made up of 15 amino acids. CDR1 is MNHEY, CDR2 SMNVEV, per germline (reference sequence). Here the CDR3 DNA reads TGTGCCAGCAGTTTAAATAGCGGGGGTTACAATGAGCAGTTCTTC. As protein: CASSLNSGGYNEQFF.

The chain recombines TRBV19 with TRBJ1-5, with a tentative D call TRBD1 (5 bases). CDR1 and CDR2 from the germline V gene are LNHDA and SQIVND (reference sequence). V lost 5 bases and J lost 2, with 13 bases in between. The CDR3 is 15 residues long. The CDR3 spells CASSVQGRGNQPQHF. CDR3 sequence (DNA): TGTGCCAGTAGTGTGCAGGGACGGGGCAATCAGCCCCAGCATTTT.

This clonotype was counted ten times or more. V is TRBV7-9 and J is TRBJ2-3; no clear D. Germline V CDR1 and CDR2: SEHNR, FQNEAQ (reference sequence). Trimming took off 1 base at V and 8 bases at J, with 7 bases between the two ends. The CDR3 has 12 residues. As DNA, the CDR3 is TGTGCCAGCAGCTTAGAGGCGTTTACGCAGTATTTT. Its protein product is CASSLEAFTQYF.

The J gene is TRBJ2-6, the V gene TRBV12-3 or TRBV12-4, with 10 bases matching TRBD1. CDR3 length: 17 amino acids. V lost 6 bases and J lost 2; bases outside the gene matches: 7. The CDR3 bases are TGTGCCAGCAGCCCCGGGACAGGGGTGACTGGGGCCAACGTCCTGACTTTC. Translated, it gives CASSPGTGVTGANVLTF.

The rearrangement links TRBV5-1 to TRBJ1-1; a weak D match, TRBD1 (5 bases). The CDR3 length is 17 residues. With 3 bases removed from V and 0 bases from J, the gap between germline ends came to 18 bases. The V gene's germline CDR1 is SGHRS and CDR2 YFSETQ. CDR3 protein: CASSSIPGTYMNTEAFF. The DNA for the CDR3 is TGCGCCAGCAGCTCTATCCCCGGGACGTATATGAACACTGAAGCTTTCTTT.

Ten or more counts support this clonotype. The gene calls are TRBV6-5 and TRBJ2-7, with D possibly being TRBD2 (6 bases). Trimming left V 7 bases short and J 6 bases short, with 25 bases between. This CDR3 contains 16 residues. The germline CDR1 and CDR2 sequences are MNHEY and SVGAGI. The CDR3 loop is CASNSILGGGRLEQYF. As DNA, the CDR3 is TGTGCCAGCAATTCGATCCTGGGGGGTGGGCGTCTCGAGCAGTACTTC.

The chain's CDR3 is CASSYGGTGGLYEQYF. DNA for the CDR3: TGTGCCAGCAGTTACGGCGGGACAGGGGGCCTCTACGAGCAGTACTTC. The rearrangement joins TRBV6-2 or TRBV6-3 to TRBJ2-7; 12 bases align to TRBD1. This CDR3 has 16 amino acids. CDR1 is MNHEY and CDR2 is SVGEGT in the germline V gene. J lost 3 bases, V lost 2 bases, and 5 bases had no gene match.

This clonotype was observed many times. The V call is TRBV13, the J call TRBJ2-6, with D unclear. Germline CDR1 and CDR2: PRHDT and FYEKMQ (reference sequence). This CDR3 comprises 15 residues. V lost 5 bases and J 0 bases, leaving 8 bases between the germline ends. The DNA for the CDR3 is TGTGCCAGCAGCCATAGCAGCTCTGGGGCCAACGTCCTGACTTTC. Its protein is CASSHSSSGANVLTF.